One and the same sample provided the 18 T cell receptor beta chains below, sequenced in a study of cytomegalovirus exposure and HLA in healthy donors. The PCR had 60 Vbeta and 13 Jbeta primers. Some clones are missing from TCRdb's copy, which holds only in-frame ones; the method was immunoSEQ multiplex PCR. The sample lists 120,000 or so clones, about 79% seen once, with about 2% in the top ten. Sequencing was performed on PBMCs. These receptors came from a young man in good health and CMV-seronegative.

The J gene is TRBJ2-2, the V gene TRBV7-9, with D perhaps TRBD2 (6 bases). The V gene's germline CDR1 is SEHNR and CDR2 FQNEAQ (reference sequence). CDR3 length: 17 amino acids. CDR3 region: CSTAEWVAEANTGELFF. In nucleotides, the CDR3 is TGTTCCACCGCGGAATGGGTAGCGGAGGCGAACACCGGGGAGCTGTTTTTT. The full variable domain, its missing parts supplied by reference TRBV7-9 and TRBJ2-2, is DTGVSQNPRHKITKRGQNVTFRCDPISEHNRLYWYRQTLGQGPEFLTYFQNEAQLEKSRLLSDRFSAERPKGSFSTLEIQRTEQGDSAMYLCSTAEWVAEANTGELFFGEGSRLTVL.

The V gene is TRBV7-3, the J gene TRBJ1-1; tentative D call: TRBD1 (6 bases). The CDR3 contains 16 residues. Germline V gene data show CDR1 as SGHTA and CDR2 as FQGTGA. Trimming shortened V by 1 base and J by 1 base, and 13 bases separated the two germline ends. CDR3 in amino acids: CASSLSERGGNTEAFF. For the CDR3, the DNA is TGTGCCAGCAGCTTAAGTGAGAGGGGGGGGAACACTGAAGCTTTCTTT.

The chain couples TRBV7-3 to TRBJ2-2; a weak D match, TRBD2 (5 bases). The germline V and J ends were trimmed by 6 bases and 7 bases, with 15 bases remaining between them. There are 14 residues in the CDR3. Germline V CDR1 and CDR2: SGHTA, FQGTGA. Written as DNA, the CDR3 is TGTGCCAGCAGAGGGTTAGCGACGGGCGGGGAGCTGTTTTTT. This codes for CASRGLATGGELFF. Combining the CDR3 with reference TRBV7-3 and TRBJ2-2 gives the whole variable domain GAGVSQTPSNKVTEKGKYVELRCDPISGHTALYWYRQSLGQGPEFLIYFQGTGAADDSGLPNDRFFAVRPEGSVSTLKIQRTERGDSAVYLCASRGLATGGELFFGEGSRLTVL.

V usage is TRBV18 and J usage is TRBJ1-6, with TRBD1 matching over 7 bases. The junction had 6 bases not matched to a gene; V was cut back by 2 bases and J by 5 bases. The CDR3 covers 16 residues. Germline values: CDR1 KGHSH, CDR2 LQKENI. The CDR3 loop is CASSPAGGGNNSPLHF. The CDR3, as DNA: TGTGCCAGCTCACCAGCAGGGGGTGGTAATAATTCACCCCTCCACTTT.

The chain carries TRBV10-3 and TRBJ2-7; TRBD2 agrees at 14 bases. The J segment lost 4 bases and the V segment lost 6 bases, leaving 11 bases of the junction unmatched. Looked up from germline, CDR1 is ENHRY and CDR2 is SYGVKD. The CDR3 contains 17 residues. This CDR3 is CAISVTGTSGRKYEQYV. Written as DNA, the CDR3 is TGTGCCATCAGCGTTACCGGGACTAGCGGGAGAAAGTACGAGCAGTACGTC.

The chain links TRBV4-2 to TRBJ2-1; 16 positions match TRBD2. This CDR3 comprises 21 residues. After removal of 4 bases from V and 4 bases from J, the junction contained 16 bases not matched to a gene. Looked up from germline, CDR1 is LGHNA and CDR2 is YNFKEQ. CDR3 loop: CASSRTPGLAGGPKLYNEQFF. In nucleotides, the CDR3 is TGTGCCAGCAGCCGGACACCGGGACTAGCGGGAGGGCCAAAACTATACAATGAGCAGTTCTTC.

J is TRBJ1-5 and V is TRBV30; 10 bases match TRBD1. The germline V gene has CDR1 GTSNPN and CDR2 SVGIG (reference sequence). This CDR3 region has 17 residues. V lost 1 base, J lost 2 bases, and 8 bases stayed unmatched. Here the CDR3 DNA reads TGTGCCTGGAGTGACCCGGGACAGGGGATACGCAATCAGCCCCAGCATTTT. Its translation is CAWSDPGQGIRNQPQHF.

This rearrangement joins TRBV7-2 to TRBJ2-1, with D possibly TRBD2 on 6 matching bases. The V gene lost 4 bases and the J gene lost 4 bases, with 14 bases spanning the gap. The CDR3 covers 15 residues. Germline V gene data show CDR1 as SGHTA and CDR2 as FQGNSA. As DNA, the CDR3 is TGTGCCAGCAGCTCCAGGTGGAGGGGTTACAATGAGCAGTTCTTC. Translation gives CASSSRWRGYNEQFF.

The chain carries TRBV6-5 and TRBJ2-3; TRBD2 is a possible D gene (6 bases). Between the trimmed V and J ends, which lost 4 bases and 0 bases, there was a span of 11 bases. The CDR3 is made up of 15 amino acids. Germline CDR1 reads MNHEY; CDR2 reads SVGAGI. The CDR3 DNA sequence: TGTGCCAGCAGTTCCCTAGCGAAAAGCACAGATACGCAGTATTTT. Protein: CASSSLAKSTDTQYF.

The genes are TRBV9 and TRBJ2-5; perhaps TRBD2 as D (5 bases). V lost 5 bases and J 4 bases, leaving 9 bases between the germline ends. CDR1 and CDR2 from the germline V gene are SGDLS and YYNGEE. The CDR3 covers 12 residues. CDR3 bases: TGTGCCAGCAGGGGAGCCGGAGAGACCCAGTACTTC. Translating it yields CASRGAGETQYF.

The chain recombines TRBV2 with TRBJ1-1, with TRBD1 matching over 7 bases. J lost 6 bases, V lost 2 bases, and 3 bases had no gene match. Germline V CDR1 and CDR2: SNHLY, FYNNEI. The CDR3 has 13 residues. The CDR3 reads CASSELTGPEAFF. The CDR3 DNA sequence: TGTGCCAGCAGTGAATTGACAGGGCCTGAAGCTTTCTTT.

A few counts support this clone. V and J are TRBV6-6 and TRBJ2-1; D is possibly TRBD2 (5 bases). Trimming cost V 8 bases and J 6 bases, with 17 bases left between them. The CDR3 is 14 residues long. Germline V gives CDR1 MNHNY, CDR2 SVGAGI (reference sequence). The CDR3 DNA is TGTGCCAGCCTGTACGAGGGCCGGGCCAATGAGCAGTTCTTC. Protein: CASLYEGRANEQFF.

This clone was counted once. This rearrangement joins TRBV2 to TRBJ1-6; tentatively, D is TRBD1 (5 bases). Per the germline V gene, CDR1 is SNHLY and CDR2 is FYNNEI. The CDR3 has 15 residues. With 6 bases removed from V and 7 bases from J, the gap between germline ends came to 16 bases. The CDR3 is CASSFQGTKNSPLHF. CDR3 DNA: TGTGCCAGCAGCTTCCAGGGAACGAAAAATTCACCCCTCCACTTT.

V gene TRBV6-6 combines with J gene TRBJ2-7, with 9 bases that match TRBD2. Trimming took 6 bases from V and 0 from J; bases not matched to a gene: 9. The CDR3 length is 16 residues. Germline values: CDR1 MNHNY, CDR2 SVGAGI (reference sequence). CDR3 in amino acids: CASRPGLAGISYEQYV. CDR3 nucleotide sequence: TGTGCCAGCAGGCCCGGCCTAGCGGGGATCTCCTACGAGCAGTACGTC.

The chain has TRBV4-3 and TRBJ2-3; no reliable D call. V was shortened by 0 bases and J by 3 bases, with 19 bases between the two germline ends. This CDR3 region has 18 residues. Per the germline V gene, CDR1 is LGHNA and CDR2 is YSLEER. CDR3 sequence reads: CASSQDFAVGARTDTQYF. CDR3 DNA: TGCGCCAGCAGCCAAGATTTCGCGGTAGGCGCTAGGACAGATACGCAGTATTTT.

The J gene is TRBJ2-4, the V gene TRBV15; 8 bases map to TRBD1. Germline lookup yields CDR1 LNHNV and CDR2 YYDKDF (reference sequence). CDR3 length: 15 residues. J lost 0 bases, V lost 9 bases, and 7 bases had no gene match. For the CDR3, the DNA is TGTGCCACTTTTGACAGGGGATTAGCCAAAAACATTCAGTACTTC. Its translation: CATFDRGLAKNIQYF. Full variable domain (missing parts from reference TRBV15 and TRBJ2-4): DAMVIQNPRYQVTQFGKPVTLSCSQTLNHNVMYWYQQKSSQAPKLLFHYYDKDFNNEADTPDNFQSRRPNTSFCFLDIRSPGLGDTAMYLCATFDRGLAKNIQYFGAGTRLSVL.

The chain has TRBV9 and TRBJ2-1; the match to TRBD2 covers 9 bases. The V gene end was trimmed by 3 bases and the J gene end by 7 bases; junction bases not matched to a gene: 5. The length of the CDR3 is 14 residues. Looked up from germline, CDR1 is SGDLS and CDR2 is YYNGEE. CDR3 DNA sequence: TGTGCCAGCAGCGCTCGACTAGCGGCAAATGAGCAGTTCTTC. This encodes CASSARLAANEQFF.

This chain's CDR3 is CASSQEVSGPLFF. CDR3 bases: TGTGCCAGCAGCCAAGAGGTGTCCGGTCCACTGTTTTTT. J is TRBJ1-4 and V is TRBV4-2; unclear D gene. Trimming left V 0 bases short and J 13 bases short, with 12 bases between. Germline values: CDR1 LGHNA, CDR2 YNFKEQ. The CDR3 loop spans 13 amino acids.